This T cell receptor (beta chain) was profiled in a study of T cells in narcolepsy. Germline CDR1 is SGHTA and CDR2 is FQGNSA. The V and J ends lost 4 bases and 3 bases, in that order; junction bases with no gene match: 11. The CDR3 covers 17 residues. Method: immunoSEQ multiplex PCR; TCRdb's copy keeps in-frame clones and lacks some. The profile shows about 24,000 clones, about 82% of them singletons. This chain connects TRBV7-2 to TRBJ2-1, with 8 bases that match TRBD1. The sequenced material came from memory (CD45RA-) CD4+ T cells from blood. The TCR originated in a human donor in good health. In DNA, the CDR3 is TGTGCCAGCAGCTCCGACAGGGGAATAATGGGCTACAATGAGCAGTTCTTC. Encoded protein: CASSSDRGIMGYNEQFF.